These 3 T cell receptor beta chains share one sample of origin, sequenced in a study of blood T cell repertoires in COVID-19. The table came from immunoSEQ multiplex PCR; TCRdb's copy has only in-frame clones and leaves some out. The table shows about 400,000 clones, with about 89% occurring only once. The sample was peripheral blood. These TCRs come from a woman aged 30 to 39 with acute or convalescent COVID-19.

The rearrangement uses TRBV2 and TRBJ2-3; the D gene is possibly TRBD1 (7 bases). CDR3 size: 16 residues. CDR1 is SNHLY, CDR2 FYNNEI, per germline. The V and J ends lost 1 base and 4 bases respectively, with 15 bases between them. The CDR3 is CASSEETGKRADTQYF. CDR3 in DNA: TGTGCCAGCAGTGAAGAGACAGGGAAGCGGGCAGATACGCAGTATTTT. The whole variable domain, remainder taken from reference TRBV2 and TRBJ2-3, is EPEVTQTPSHQVTQMGQEVILRCVPISNHLYFYWYRQILGQKVEFLVSFYNNEISEKSEIFDDQFSVERPDGSNFTLKIRSTKLEDSAMYFCASSEETGKRADTQYFGPGTRLTVL.

This chain joins TRBV7-2 and TRBJ2-2, with D uncertain. Germline V lookup: CDR1 SGHTA, CDR2 FQGNSA. Trimming removed 4 bases from V and 3 bases from J, with 6 bases in between. The CDR3 is made up of 13 amino acids. Here the CDR3 reads CASSSQYTGELFF. The CDR3 DNA is TGTGCCAGCAGCTCCCAGTACACCGGGGAGCTGTTTTTT.

The chain employs TRBV5-6 and TRBJ1-4, with a weak D call TRBD1 (5 bases). The ends were cut back, 2 bases at V and 0 bases at J, with 11 bases in the middle. This CDR3 has 16 amino acids. Per germline, CDR1 SGHDT and CDR2 YYEEEE. CDR3 region: CASSFVGGTTNEKLFF. In DNA, the CDR3 is TGTGCCAGCAGCTTTGTGGGGGGGACAACTAATGAAAAACTGTTTTTT.